Below, 13 T cell receptor beta chains from the same sample are listed, as sequenced in a study of CD8 T cells in ankylosing spondylitis. Study-level results: Ankylosing spondylitis blood seemed to carry a telltale TCR beta motif made of eight or nine highly homologous variants.

TCRdb reprocessed the 5' RACE reads via MiXCR and lists one record per CDR3 protein. Found here are 700,000 or so distinct CDR3 sequences, around 19% of them singletons; the top ten hold around a fifth. Their target antigens are unknown. The sequencing sample was made of blood, either unsorted or a sorted T cell fraction (not recorded which). These receptor sequences come from a male donor with ankylosing spondylitis.

This clonotype was picked up a small number of times. This chain links TRBV13 with TRBJ2-7; 9 bases agree with TRBD2. This CDR3 comprises 15 residues. The V gene end was trimmed by 4 bases and the J gene end by 1 base; junction bases not matched to a gene: 5. Germline V gives CDR1 PRHDT, CDR2 FYEKMQ (reference sequence). CDR3 DNA sequence: TGTGCCAGCAGCTCGACTAGCGGAAGGTCCTACGAGCAGTACTTC. Protein product: CASSSTSGRSYEQYF.

This sequence joins TRBV15 and TRBJ1-4, with D perhaps TRBD1 (6 bases). Germline CDR1 is LNHNV and CDR2 is YYDKDF (reference sequence). The V end lost 1 base, the J end lost 4 bases, and 19 bases lay between the germline ends. The CDR3 has 18 residues. CDR3 in DNA: TGTGCCACCAGCAGAGCTCGGACAGATCTTTCGTTTAATGAAAAACTGTTTTTT. Translating gives CATSRARTDLSFNEKLFF.

Only a few counts were recorded for this clonotype. V usage is TRBV7-2 and J usage is TRBJ1-1; D is perhaps TRBD1 (6 bases). CDR1 SGHTA and CDR2 FQGNSA come from the germline V gene. Deletions cut 0 bases from V and 9 bases from J, with 11 bases between. This CDR3 comprises 13 residues. The CDR3 spells CASSLAGDNQAFF. The CDR3 DNA sequence: TGTGCCAGCAGCTTAGCAGGGGACAACCAAGCTTTCTTT.

The gene calls are TRBV7-8 and TRBJ2-2, with a possible D match to TRBD2 (6 bases). Deletions cut 7 bases from V and 4 bases from J, with 10 bases between. CDR1 is SGHVS, CDR2 FQNEAQ, per germline. The CDR3 covers 13 residues. The CDR3 nucleotides read TGTGCCAGCACGTTAGCGGTCACCGGGGAGCTGTTTTTT. Protein sequence: CASTLAVTGELFF.

This clonotype has a handful of counts. The chain uses TRBV21-1 and TRBJ1-1; the table's D gene call, TRBD1, was not cross checked with the DNA. TRBV21-1 is classified as a pseudogene. The CDR3 contains 19 residues. CDR3 sequence reads: CASSKVERDRGFQNTEAFF. The CDR3 bases are TGTGCCAGCAGCAAAGTGGAGAGAGACAGGGGTTTTCAGAACACTGAAGCTTTCTTT.

V usage is TRBV4-1 and J usage is TRBJ1-1; the D gene is possibly TRBD1 (6 bases). Germline V gene data show CDR1 as MGHRA and CDR2 as YSYEKL. This CDR3 has 13 residues. V was trimmed by 2 bases and J by 6 bases, leaving 10 bases between them. CDR3 coding DNA: TGCGCCAGCAGCCAAACAGGGTCGGCTGAAGCTTTCTTT. Translated: CASSQTGSAEAFF.

This clonotype was seen more than once but under ten times. The rearrangement uses TRBV7-9 and TRBJ2-6, with TRBD1 matching 9 bases. With 5 bases clipped from V and 4 bases from J, the junction kept 9 bases outside the gene matches. Germline loops: CDR1 SEHNR, CDR2 FQNEAQ (reference sequence). This CDR3 has 17 residues. The CDR3 sequence: CASSHRDRDSGANVLTF. CDR3 sequence (DNA): TGTGCCAGCAGCCACCGGGACAGGGATTCCGGGGCCAACGTCCTGACTTTC.

This chain connects TRBV5-1 to TRBJ2-1; 10 bases match TRBD1. In germline, CDR1 is SGHRS, CDR2 YFSETQ. The CDR3 contains 15 residues. V was clipped by 0 bases and J by 6 bases; unmatched bases: 3. CDR3 DNA sequence: TGCGCCAGCAGCTTGGGAGGGACAGGGGCCAATGAGCAGTTCTTC. Residues: CASSLGGTGANEQFF. Full variable domain (outside the CDR3, taken from reference TRBV5-1 and TRBJ2-1): KAGVTQTPRYLIKTRGQQVTLSCSPISGHRSVSWYQQTPGQGLQFLFEYFSETQRNKGNFPGRFSGRQFSNSRSEMNVSTLELGDSALYLCASSLGGTGANEQFFGPGTRLTVL.

This clonotype was seen repeatedly, ten times or more. The chain combines TRBV12-3 or TRBV12-4 with TRBJ2-1; D is uncertain. The CDR3 is 12 amino acids. V was pared by 2 bases and J by 10 bases, with 9 bases between. CDR3 in DNA: TGTGCCAGCAGTTTAAGATCAGCCGAGCAGTTCTTC. Translated: CASSLRSAEQFF.

The V and J genes are TRBV10-3 and TRBJ1-3; D unclear. Germline values: CDR1 ENHRY, CDR2 SYGVKD. Trimming removed 6 bases at V and 0 bases at J, with 9 bases between. This CDR3 is built from 14 residues. CDR3 loop: CAIRESGSGNTIYF. CDR3 nucleotides: TGTGCCATCAGGGAAAGTGGCTCTGGAAACACCATATATTTT.

This clonotype was picked up a small number of times. V and J are TRBV29-1 and TRBJ2-1; D may be TRBD1 or TRBD2 (5 bases each). V gave up 3 bases and J gave up 9 bases, with 12 bases separating them. From germline, CDR1 is SQVTM and CDR2 ANQGSEA. This CDR3 has 12 amino acids. Written as DNA, the CDR3 is TGCAGCGTTGATTATGGGGCGGGTGAGCAGTTCTTC. It encodes CSVDYGAGEQFF.

On this clonotype itself: This may stem from a read error, because a much larger clone lies one nucleotide away. This rearrangement joins TRBV5-5 to TRBJ2-7, with D possibly being TRBD1 (6 bases). The V gene's germline CDR1 is SGHKS and CDR2 YYEKEE (reference sequence). The CDR3 is 13 residues long. This CDR3 reads CASSFSQGYEHYF. For the CDR3, the DNA is TGTGCCAGCAGCTTTTCACAGGGCTACGAGCATTACTTC.

The chain combines TRBV4-1 with TRBJ2-5; 8 positions agree with TRBD1. This CDR3 is built from 17 residues. The germline V gene encodes CDR1 MGHRA and CDR2 YSYEKL. With V trimmed by 1 base and J by 1 base, 8 bases remained unmatched. The CDR3 DNA reads as TGCGCCAGCAGCCAAGTCTTGGACAGGGCTAGCCAAGAGACCCAGTACTTC. Protein: CASSQVLDRASQETQYF.